The clone carrying this TCR beta chain was recorded many times. The antigen remains undetermined. Germline V CDR1 and CDR2: MDHEN, SYDVKM. The CDR3 is 11 residues long. V was shortened by 1 base and J by 3 bases, with 1 base between the two germline ends. Methods used by the authors: A papillary thyroid cancer distant-metastasis classifier was built from CDR3 differences across clinicopathological groups. With MiXCR, TCRdb called clones anew from the PCR reads. These V and J calls originate from TCRdb's pipeline instead of the authors' own analysis. The table includes about 69,000 clones, about 14% detected once. This entry comes from a study of metastatic and nonmetastatic thyroid tumors. Whole-study context: Repertoire comparisons spanned blood and tumor or nodule tissue from malignant and benign thyroid patients.

Patients were all untreated before their thyroid surgery. Broader study findings: Reports indicated that malignant thyroid tumors showed significantly higher TCR beta diversity than benign nodules did, in blood and tumor.

This chain links TRBV28 with TRBJ2-7; D is unresolved. The sample was blood. This sequence was found in a male donor with papillary thyroid cancer or a benign thyroid nodule (not recorded which). Some clones in this sample may be carry-over from other donors' samples. CDR3 DNA sequence: TGTGCCAGCAGTTTATTCTACGAGCAGTACTTC. Translation: CASSLFYEQYF.